This T cell receptor (beta chain) was observed in a study of blood T cell repertoires in COVID-19. Study details: The United States, Italy and Spain provided the acute and convalescent COVID-19 samples. Sources were T cells, B-cell-depleted T cells, or PBMCs; the material itself was cDNA or gDNA.

Everyone who took part was roughly 18 to 89 years old, and they came from about 25 US areas. The CDR3 loop spans 15 amino acids. With V trimmed by 2 bases and J by 2 bases, 2 bases remained unmatched. The germline V gene has CDR1 KGHSH and CDR2 LQKENI. Authors' data handling: Cell counts per sample came from amplifying reference gene primers. Only in-frame clones appear in the TCRdb table, and some are missing; sequencing was by immunoSEQ multiplex PCR. V, J and clone size reflect that table, while D and trimming were determined from the DNA. The sample yields hundreds of thousands of clones, about 90% seen once. Worth noting for this clone: The same CDR3 is also encoded by other DNA sequences in this sample.

V gene TRBV18 combines with J gene TRBJ2-7, with 11 bases identical to TRBD1. This receptor was obtained from a woman between 45 and 65 years old who had been exposed to COVID-19. Sequences were obtained from PBMCs or T cells enriched from blood (not recorded which). CDR3 protein: CASSPGTGGTYEQYF. The CDR3 coding sequence is TGTGCCAGCTCACCAGGGACAGGGGGAACCTACGAGCAGTACTTC. The variable domain in full, with the rest retrieved from reference TRBV18 and TRBJ2-7, is NAGVMQNPRHLVRRRGQEARLRCSPMKGHSHVYWYRQLPEEGLKFMVYLQKENIIDESGMPKERFSAEFPKEGPSILRIQQVVRGDSAAYFCASSPGTGGTYEQYFGPGTRLTVT.